These 17 T cell receptor beta chains originate from one sample sequenced in a study of blood T cell repertoires in COVID-19. Sequenced by immunoSEQ multiplex PCR; TCRdb stores in-frame clones only, minus some. The sample includes roughly 24,000 clones, nearly 90% seen only once; the top ten take around 1.7%. Sequenced material: peripheral blood. The source is a woman in her fifties or sixties with active COVID-19.

This clone was detected only once. The chain joins TRBV19 to TRBJ1-3, with D possibly matching TRBD1 (5 bases). Trimming cost V 6 bases and J 8 bases, with 23 bases left between them. The CDR3 length is 16 residues. The germline V gene encodes CDR1 LNHDA and CDR2 SQIVND (reference sequence). In DNA, the CDR3 is TGTGCCAGTAGCAGCGGGGACGGCCTGTATCGGGACACCATATATTTT. This gives the protein CASSSGDGLYRDTIYF.

This clone was detected only a few times. The V and J genes are TRBV7-6 and TRBJ2-7; D is uncertain. Trimming took off 5 bases at V and 0 bases at J, with 14 bases between the two ends. This CDR3 is built from 15 residues. Germline loops: CDR1 SGHVS, CDR2 FNYEAQ. The CDR3 here is CASSQGGRSSYEQYF. The CDR3 DNA is TGTGCCAGCAGCCAAGGCGGTAGAAGCTCCTACGAGCAGTACTTC.

This sequence joins TRBV6-5 and TRBJ1-2; TRBD1 is a possible D gene (5 bases). V lost 2 bases, J lost 6 bases, and 10 bases lay in between. From germline, CDR1 is MNHEY and CDR2 SVGAGI. The CDR3 length is 13 residues. The CDR3 sequence: CASSYIPGHGYTF. The CDR3, as DNA: TGTGCCAGCAGTTACATCCCAGGGCATGGCTACACCTTC.

The chain recombines TRBV7-6 with TRBJ2-7; TRBD2 might be the D (5 bases). V gave up 4 bases and J gave up 5 bases, with 9 bases separating them. CDR1 and CDR2 from the germline V gene are SGHVS and FNYEAQ. The CDR3 totals 12 residues. The CDR3 is CASSSRGNEQYF. DNA of the CDR3: TGTGCCAGCAGCTCCCGGGGAAACGAGCAGTACTTC.

The V call is TRBV28, the J call TRBJ1-1; 7 nucleotides line up with TRBD1. The CDR3 contains 16 residues. Trimming removed 5 bases from V and 2 bases from J; junction bases left unmatched: 11. The germline V gene has CDR1 MDHEN and CDR2 SYDVKM. The CDR3 DNA is TGTGCCAGCAGTCCCCTCAACAGGGGAGTAAACACTGAAGCTTTCTTT. This gives the protein CASSPLNRGVNTEAFF. Based on the CDR3 plus reference TRBV28 and TRBJ1-1, the full variable domain is DVKVTQSSRYLVKRTGEKVFLECVQDMDHENMFWYRQDPGLGLRLIYFSYDVKMKEKGDIPEGYSVSREKKERFSLILESASTNQTSMYLCASSPLNRGVNTEAFFGQGTRLTVV.

The chain has TRBV29-1 and TRBJ1-1; D not resolved. The CDR3 consists of 13 residues. V lost 5 bases and J lost 3, with 13 bases in between. Looked up from germline, CDR1 is SQVTM and CDR2 is ANQGSEA. CDR3 amino acids: CSVWGGSHTEAFF. CDR3 coding DNA: TGCAGCGTTTGGGGAGGGAGCCACACTGAAGCTTTCTTT. The variable domain in full, with the rest retrieved from reference TRBV29-1 and TRBJ1-1, is SAVISQKPSRDICQRGTSLTIQCQVDSQVTMMFWYRQQPGQSLTLIATANQGSEATYESGFVIDKFPISRPNLTFSTLTVSNMSPEDSSIYLCSVWGGSHTEAFFGQGTRLTVV.

The gene calls are TRBV18 and TRBJ2-6; D is uncertain. The V end was cut by 2 bases, the J end by 4 bases, with 3 bases between. The CDR3 runs to 13 residues. Germline assignment: CDR1 KGHSH and CDR2 LQKENI. The CDR3 spells CASSPAGANVLTF. In DNA, the CDR3 is TGTGCCAGCTCACCAGCGGGGGCCAACGTCCTGACTTTC.

In DNA, the CDR3 is TGCGCCACCCAGCGGGATTCAAGCACAGATACGCAGTATTTT. This translates into CATQRDSSTDTQYF. The V call is TRBV5-1, the J call TRBJ2-3, with TRBD2 matching 7 bases. This CDR3 is built from 14 residues. After removal of 9 bases from V and 0 bases from J, the junction contained 7 bases not matched to a gene. Germline values: CDR1 SGHRS, CDR2 YFSETQ.

This clone was observed once. This chain links TRBV19 with TRBJ2-2, with D possibly being TRBD2 (6 bases). V lost 3 bases to trimming and J lost 4 bases, with 6 bases between them. The CDR3 runs to 13 residues. Germline V gives CDR1 LNHDA, CDR2 SQIVND (reference sequence). CDR3 sequence reads: CASSIGGTGELFF. The CDR3 region has the DNA TGTGCCAGTAGTATCGGGGGCACCGGGGAGCTGTTTTTT.

This chain links TRBV27 with TRBJ1-2; D gene ambiguous. Between the trimmed V and J ends, which lost 5 bases and 3 bases, there was a span of 16 bases. This CDR3 is 15 amino acids long. Germline V lookup: CDR1 MNHEY, CDR2 SMNVEV (reference sequence). CDR3 DNA sequence: TGTGCCAGCAGTAAAGGAACAACTCAGGACTATGGCTACACCTTC. Its protein product is CASSKGTTQDYGYTF.

The chain uses TRBV20-1 and TRBJ1-4; no firm D call. Germline loops: CDR1 DFQATT, CDR2 SNEGSKA (reference sequence). The V gene lost 1 base and the J gene lost 11 bases, with 8 bases spanning the gap. The CDR3 is made up of 11 amino acids. The CDR3, as DNA: TGCAGTGCTAGAGTTACGGGGAAACTGTTTTTT. Translating it yields CSARVTGKLFF.

V gene TRBV10-2 combines with J gene TRBJ2-7; D not certain. Trimming took 9 bases from V and 1 from J, leaving 10 bases between them. CDR3 length equals 12 residues. Germline V gene sequence: CDR1 WSHSY, CDR2 SAAADI. The CDR3, as DNA: TGCGCCAGTCCGCAGGTTTCCTACGAGCAGTACTTC. Its protein is CASPQVSYEQYF.

V usage is TRBV6-2 or TRBV6-3 and J usage is TRBJ2-5; the D is unclear. CDR3 size: 13 residues. Trimming stripped 6 bases from V and 5 bases from J, with 13 bases between. The germline V gene has CDR1 MNHEY and CDR2 SVGEGT. The CDR3 region is CASSRVEWETQYF. The CDR3 DNA follows: TGTGCCAGCAGCCGAGTTGAATGGGAGACCCAGTACTTC.

This chain joins TRBV7-2 and TRBJ1-5; D is possibly TRBD1 (5 bases). Germline CDR1 SGHTA, CDR2 FQGNSA. The length of the CDR3 is 17 residues. V shed 5 bases and J shed 4 bases, with 21 bases lying between them. The CDR3 is CASSPKPGRSWNQPQHF. The CDR3 DNA reads as TGTGCCAGCAGCCCGAAGCCAGGGAGGAGTTGGAATCAGCCCCAGCATTTT.

The rearrangement uses TRBV3-1 (or the pseudogene TRBV3-2) and TRBJ2-7; TRBD2 agrees at 9 bases. This CDR3 is 15 amino acids long. Germline CDR1 LGHDT, CDR2 YNNKEL (reference sequence). The V gene end was trimmed by 4 bases and the J gene end by 4 bases; junction bases not matched to a gene: 8. Here the CDR3 reads CASSLSGSSSYEQYF. CDR3 DNA sequence: TGTGCCAGCAGCCTTAGCGGGAGTAGCTCTTACGAGCAGTACTTC.

This clone appeared a single time. The rearrangement links TRBV9 to TRBJ1-6, with 10 bases fitting TRBD1. After removal of 4 bases from V and 6 bases from J, the junction contained 10 bases not matched to a gene. CDR3 length: 17 residues. Germline CDR1 reads SGDLS; CDR2 reads YYNGEE. The CDR3 is CASSRGQGSPINSPLHF. As DNA, the CDR3 is TGTGCCAGCAGCCGGGGACAGGGGTCCCCCATTAATTCACCCCTCCACTTT.

The chain uses TRBV9 and TRBJ2-3; 9 bases fit TRBD2. V shed 3 bases and J 4 bases; nucleotides not matched to a gene: 9. Germline lookup yields CDR1 SGDLS and CDR2 YYNGEE. This CDR3 has 16 residues. This chain's CDR3 is CASSDLSGSAADTQYF. DNA for the CDR3: TGTGCCAGCAGCGACCTTAGCGGGAGCGCGGCAGATACGCAGTATTTT.